This T cell receptor beta chain was retrieved from a study of regulatory T cells in long-lasting Graves disease (dated by TCRdb to about 2021). Background on the whole study: In the newly diagnosed Graves' disease group, patients had been taking antithyroid drugs for less than 3 months. The study was conducted in China and was registered as a clinical trial. Peripheral blood TCR sequencing and RNA sequencing compared persistent Graves' disease patients with newly diagnosed Graves' disease patients. A total of roughly 35 samples underwent TCR sequencing: about 13 from persistent and roughly 20 from newly diagnosed Graves' disease patients.

Sample time point, as interpreted from the label and publication: newly diagnosed GD, antithyroid drugs for less than 3 months. For both TCR sequencing and RNA sequencing, RNA was extracted from PBMCs using TRIzol. The diagnosis of Graves' disease followed American Thyroid Association guidelines. Patients for the study were recruited at an endocrinology department in Xi'an, China. From each patient, 7.5 to 9.5 milliliters of peripheral blood was collected into an EDTA anticoagulant tube. PBMCs were isolated by Ficoll Paque Plus density gradient separation without further T cell sorting. An Agilent 2100 Bioanalyzer and agarose gel were used to assess RNA quality, and a NanoDrop 2000 was used to measure RNA concentration. The sample holds many counts of this clonotype. The specificity of this receptor is unknown. The record has no base qualities; no much larger clone is one base away. The paper as a whole reports these results and caveats: Only the TCR beta chain was sequenced and analyzed. As a limitation, the authors acknowledged that the small sample size may reduce accuracy. Only peripheral blood was studied, because thyroid tissue, the primary lesion, was inaccessible. Compared with newly diagnosed patients, patients with persistent Graves' disease had lower TCR Shannon entropy and fewer highly expanded clones, which suggests clonal expansion. Persistent patients shared more public clonotypes among themselves (around 2,500) than newly diagnosed patients did (more than 850).

Preparation of the library involved multiplex PCR. Sequencing was performed on an Illumina HiSeq 4000. To build TCR beta libraries, CDR3 regions were amplified by Arm-PCR using iRepertoire HTBI primers. Before sequencing, the PCR products went through gel purification. As for the authors' bioinformatics: Gene usage analysis of CDR3 amino acid clonotypes used the 55 to 80 TRBV and 14 to 15 TRBJ segments found across samples. COPE and FqMerger were used to merge filtered high-quality paired reads into contigs. BLAST was used to align contigs to IMGT TRBV, TRBD and TRBJ reference genes, with CDR3 defined following IMGT. Any clonotype with a frequency above 0.1% was counted as a highly expanded clone. Shannon entropy served as the measure of repertoire diversity, while the Gini coefficient captured V-J evenness. A clonotype found in more than one individual was treated as public. TCRdb trimmed the raw reads at Q25, called clones with MiXCR and kept productive beta chains. Rows with one shared CDR3 protein collapse into an entry with the most common genes and DNA. For this entry, the V and J calls and clone size follow TCRdb and not the study's own pipeline. Counted in this sample were about 520,000 distinct CDR3 sequences; 12% of them appeared once. The biggest ten clones account for roughly 8.9% of the sample.

The same specimen was also included in a second study, on T cells in Graves' hyperthyroidism and ophthalmopathy. The second investigation adds: Graves' hyperthyroidism was defined as stable when no progression to ophthalmopathy occurred over 18 months of follow-up. The hyperthyroidism patients were between 18 and 65 years old and newly diagnosed, with a disease duration of less than 2 months. Exclusion was applied to patients with uncontrolled infections, other autoimmune diseases, pregnancy or lactation. Diagnoses were established on the basis of clinical symptoms, serum thyroxine and TRAb, thyroid ultrasound, and orbital computed tomography. For the first round of RT-PCR on the TCR CDR3, the HTBI primer set was used together with the Qiagen OneStep RT-PCR kit. Most expanded thyroid clonotypes (frequency above 0.001) were also detected in blood, a finding suggesting that blood repertoires may reflect thyroid immune responses. A 13 V-J signature model separated ophthalmopathy from stable hyperthyroidism, with roughly 88% sensitivity and about 81% specificity in cross-validation and 80%/75% in testing. During validation, the model predicted progression to ophthalmopathy a median of around 7 months ahead of onset, with just under 71% sensitivity and more than 72% specificity. To identify TCR V-J signatures that set the groups apart, the researchers used a discovery cohort of about a hundred patients, made up of 43 with Graves' ophthalmopathy and 57 with stable Graves' hyperthyroidism. Prospective prediction of ophthalmopathy was tested in an independent validation cohort consisting of some 18 hyperthyroidism patients and about 17 patients who later progressed to ophthalmopathy. The 100 discovery patients were randomly divided into training and test sets at a 7:3 ratio. In six Graves' hyperthyroidism patients, the study also compared T-cell repertoires from thyroid tissue with T-cell repertoires from blood. After sampling, hyperthyroidism patients received methimazole starting at 30 mg daily, and ophthalmopathy patients received high-dose intravenous methylprednisolone. Libraries were constructed in a second round of multiplex PCR, after which size selection and purification were carried out. Paired-end sequencing of the libraries was performed with 100 bp reads on an Illumina HiSeq2000. SOAPnuke was used to process the raw data, throwing out any read that contained adapters or uncalled bases, had a mean Phred below 15, or lacked an exact constant-primer or identifier match. COPE v1.2.5 was used to merge high-quality paired reads, and clonotypes were defined as unique nucleotide sequences. MiTCR v1.1 was used to align the clonotypes against IMGT TRBV, TRBD and TRBJ reference segments. Only V-J combinations with frequency above 0.0001, covering about 99% of repertoires, were analysed. The TCS score was defined as F50 (clonal expansion) divided by E x V (chaos), with BLOSUM62-based TCRdist calculated between CDR3 peptides within each V-J. Welch's t-statistics and random forest reduced just over 500 V-J features to fewer than 15, which were used in a naive Bayes classifier (R e1071). Sample size was not statistically predetermined, and investigators were not blinded to group allocation. According to the paper, TCR Vbeta CDR3 sequencing was carried out on more than 120 peripheral blood samples, which came from fewer than 50 ophthalmopathy, 75 to 80 hyperthyroidism and some 17 progressor patients.

The sample was peripheral blood mononuclear cells (PBMCs), taken at new diagnosis, from a patient treated with antithyroid drugs. The receptor comes from a woman in her twenties or thirties with Graves disease. Donor details come from another sample of the same person, matched by shared clones.

Here is the DNA: TGCAGTGCTAGAGATCCCAAGAACACCGGGGAGCTGTTTTTT. It specifies CSARDPKNTGELFF. The rearrangement joined TRBV20-1 to TRBJ2-2, with no confidently assigned D gene. The CDR3 spans 14 residues, from the cysteine through the phenylalanine. Only the CDR3 DNA is retained, 42 bases long and in frame from the first base. Relative to germline, V is 0 bases shorter and J is 1 base shorter, with 6 bases between their ends. CDR1 and CDR2, per the germline V gene (reference sequence), are DFQATT and SNEGSKA.